The 16 T cell receptor beta chains given below trace back to one sample, sequenced in a study of blood T cell repertoires in COVID-19. Repertoires were generated with immunoSEQ multiplex PCR, while TCRdb's copy carries only in-frame clones and drops some. The sample includes 310,000 or so clones, around 84% of them seen just once. Source material: peripheral blood. These receptors all come from a man aged 70-80 years with acute or convalescent COVID-19.

The chain combines TRBV29-1 with TRBJ2-1, with TRBD2 identical over 12 bases. Losses at the gene ends were 7 bases for V and 4 bases for J; bases not matched to a gene: 5. The CDR3 has 14 residues. Germline assignment: CDR1 SQVTM and CDR2 ANQGSEA. CDR3 sequence (DNA): TGCAGCGCCGCACTAGCGGGGGGTTACAATGAGCAGTTCTTC. This gives the protein CSAALAGGYNEQFF.

There are a few counts of this clone. This chain links TRBV28 with TRBJ1-5; no clear D gene. The CDR3 covers 17 residues. Germline values: CDR1 MDHEN, CDR2 SYDVKM. The V end was cut by 2 bases, the J end by 2 bases, with 16 bases between. CDR3 DNA: TGTGCCAGCAGTTTAGTCCGGGGAATCGAAGGCAATCAGCCCCAGCATTTT. It translates to CASSLVRGIEGNQPQHF.

The rearrangement links TRBV7-2 to TRBJ1-2, with a possible D match to TRBD1 (5 bases). Trimming cost V 1 base and J 6 bases, with 15 bases left between them. The CDR3 sequence is 15 residues long. In germline, CDR1 is SGHTA, CDR2 FQGNSA. For the CDR3, the DNA is TGTGCCAGCAGCTTAGTCTATTTGCCAGGGCATGGCTACACCTTC. It codes for CASSLVYLPGHGYTF.

This sequence joins TRBV7-2 and TRBJ1-1; tentatively, D is TRBD1 (5 bases). V lost 5 bases, J lost 1 base, and 20 bases lay in between. The CDR3 runs 17 residues. Germline CDR1 is SGHTA and CDR2 is FQGNSA. In DNA form, the CDR3 reads TGTGCCAGCAGCCCGGCCCCTCGGGGGAATTGGAACACTGAAGCTTTCTTT. Translating gives CASSPAPRGNWNTEAFF.

The CDR3: CASRGTGLYGYTF. The DNA for the CDR3 is TGTGCCAGTAGAGGGACAGGACTCTATGGCTACACCTTC. The chain recombines TRBV19 with TRBJ1-2; 8 bases are a match to TRBD1. Per the germline V gene, CDR1 is LNHDA and CDR2 is SQIVND (reference sequence). CDR3 length: 13 residues. V lost 6 bases and J lost 4; bases outside the gene matches: 4.

The gene calls are TRBV7-3 and TRBJ2-1; 11 positions match TRBD2. The germline V gene has CDR1 SGHTA and CDR2 FQGTGA. The trim removed 5 bases at V and 5 bases at J, leaving 11 bases unmatched. The CDR3 is 17 amino acids. The CDR3 DNA reads as TGTGCCAGCAGCCGAACTAGCGGGGGCCGACCTGACAATGAGCAGTTCTTC. Encoded protein: CASSRTSGGRPDNEQFF.

J is TRBJ1-4 and V is TRBV5-1; a possible D gene is TRBD1 (5 bases). Trimming removed 3 bases from V and 7 bases from J, with 19 bases in between. Germline CDR1 SGHRS, CDR2 YFSETQ. This CDR3 is built from 16 residues. Here the CDR3 reads CASSSGPGGEGEKLFF. CDR3 coding DNA: TGCGCCAGCAGCTCCGGACCAGGAGGGGAAGGTGAAAAACTGTTTTTT.

In its sample, this clone was seen a few times. The chain links TRBV12-3 or TRBV12-4 to TRBJ2-1, with TRBD2 identical over 7 bases. The CDR3 is made up of 13 amino acids. V dropped 6 bases and J dropped 9; count of bases not matched to a gene: 8. The CDR3 loop is CASSRASGGEQFF. CDR3 sequence (DNA): TGTGCCAGCAGCCGTGCATCGGGGGGTGAGCAGTTCTTC.

The V gene is TRBV30, the J gene TRBJ1-6; D gene unclear. This CDR3 is 13 amino acids long. From germline, CDR1 is GTSNPN and CDR2 SVGIG (reference sequence). The V end lost 3 bases, the J end lost 5 bases, and 8 bases lay between the germline ends. The CDR3 nucleotides read TGTGCCTGGAGACCCGGGGATAATTCACCCCTCCACTTT. It specifies CAWRPGDNSPLHF.

The chain is built from TRBV2 and TRBJ1-6; the D is unclear. CDR3 size: 17 residues. Trimming left V 4 bases short and J 3 bases short, with 16 bases between. Germline V gene lookup returns CDR1 SNHLY and CDR2 FYNNEI. In DNA form, the CDR3 reads TGTGCCAGCAGTGGGTTCCCTGTAGGAGACTATAATTCACCCCTCCACTTT. Its translation is CASSGFPVGDYNSPLHF. The entire variable domain, with the rest obtained from reference TRBV2 and TRBJ1-6, is as follows: EPEVTQTPSHQVTQMGQEVILRCVPISNHLYFYWYRQILGQKVEFLVSFYNNEISEKSEIFDDQFSVERPDGSNFTLKIRSTKLEDSAMYFCASSGFPVGDYNSPLHFGNGTRLTVT.

This chain joins TRBV5-1 and TRBJ2-7, with D possibly TRBD1 on 5 matching bases. CDR1 SGHRS and CDR2 YFSETQ come from the germline V gene. Trimming stripped 2 bases from V and 1 base from J, with 10 bases between. The length of the CDR3 is 14 residues. CDR3 nucleotides: TGCGCCAGCAGCTTTGACAGCTTTTCCTACGAGCAGTACTTC. It specifies CASSFDSFSYEQYF. Looking up the rest from reference TRBV5-1 and TRBJ2-7 gives the full variable domain: KAGVTQTPRYLIKTRGQQVTLSCSPISGHRSVSWYQQTPGQGLQFLFEYFSETQRNKGNFPGRFSGRQFSNSRSEMNVSTLELGDSALYLCASSFDSFSYEQYFGPGTRLTVT.

This chain links TRBV5-1 with TRBJ2-2; 11 bases fit TRBD2. From germline, CDR1 is SGHRS and CDR2 YFSETQ. The CDR3 consists of 17 residues. V lost 2 bases to trimming and J lost 0 bases; unmatched junction nucleotides: 3. CDR3 in amino acids: CASSFLAGGANTGELFF. CDR3 bases: TGCGCCAGCAGCTTCCTAGCGGGGGGCGCGAACACCGGGGAGCTGTTTTTT.

V gene TRBV4-3 combines with J gene TRBJ2-1; the D gene is possibly TRBD1 (6 bases). The length of the CDR3 is 13 residues. In germline, CDR1 is LGHNA, CDR2 YSLEER. The V gene lost 0 bases and the J gene lost 10 bases, with 10 bases spanning the gap. Written as DNA, the CDR3 is TGCGCCAGCAGCCAAGATAGGGGACACGAGCAGTTCTTC. Encoded protein: CASSQDRGHEQFF.

The J gene is TRBJ1-5, the V gene TRBV27, with a weak D call TRBD1 (6 bases). Germline-derived CDR1 and CDR2 are MNHEY and SMNVEV (reference sequence). The V end was cut by 2 bases, the J end by 3 bases, with 11 bases between. CDR3 length: 15 residues. DNA of the CDR3: TGTGCCAGCAGTTTAAACAGGGCTTTCAATCAGCCCCAGCATTTT. This gives the protein CASSLNRAFNQPQHF.

The CDR3 DNA reads TGTGCCAGCAGTCCATGGGGACAGTCGAACACTGAAGCTTTCTTT. Amino acid sequence: CASSPWGQSNTEAFF. The V call is TRBV28, the J call TRBJ1-1, with 7 nucleotides matching TRBD1. CDR1 is MDHEN, CDR2 SYDVKM, per germline. The CDR3 has 15 residues. J was trimmed by 1 base and V by 5 bases; bases with no gene match: 7.

This clone has a single count. The chain uses TRBV11-2 and TRBJ1-2, with a weak D call TRBD1 (6 bases). Germline values: CDR1 SGHAT, CDR2 FQNNGV. V shed 0 bases and J shed 4 bases, with 15 bases lying between them. The CDR3 is 16 residues long. CDR3 sequence reads: CASSLDPSGATYGYTF. The CDR3 DNA sequence: TGTGCCAGCAGCTTAGATCCGTCAGGGGCGACCTATGGCTACACCTTC.